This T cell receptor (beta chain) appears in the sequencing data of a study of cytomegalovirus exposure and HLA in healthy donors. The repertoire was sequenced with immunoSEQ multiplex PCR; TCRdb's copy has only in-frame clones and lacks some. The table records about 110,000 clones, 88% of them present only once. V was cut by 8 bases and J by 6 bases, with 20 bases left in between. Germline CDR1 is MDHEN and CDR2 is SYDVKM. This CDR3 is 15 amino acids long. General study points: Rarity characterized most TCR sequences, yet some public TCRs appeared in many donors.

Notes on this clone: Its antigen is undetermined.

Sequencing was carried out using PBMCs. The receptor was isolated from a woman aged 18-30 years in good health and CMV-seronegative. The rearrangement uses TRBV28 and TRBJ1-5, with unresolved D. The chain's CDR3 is CASFPTNSYRQPQHF. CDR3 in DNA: TGTGCCAGCTTTCCGACCAACAGTTATCGTCAGCCCCAGCATTTT.